These 13 T cell receptor beta chains were sequenced from one sample in a study of beta chain features in type 1 diabetes. Which antigens these TCRs recognize remains unknown. Study-wide points: Moderate but significant shortening of TCRB CDR3s was recorded in all four CD4+ subsets from Type 1 diabetes patients.

The whole isolated RNA underwent reverse transcription, so sequencing captured expressed TCRB transcripts. Method: immunoSEQ multiplex PCR; TCRdb's copy keeps in-frame clones and lacks some. The table includes approximately 44,000 clones, 66% detected once. Sequencing was carried out using Tregs from blood. Every receptor here comes from a woman aged 18-29 years with type 1 diabetes.

The chain combines TRBV28 with TRBJ1-5; D is uncertain. The CDR3 extends over 13 amino acids. Germline CDR1 and CDR2: MDHEN and SYDVKM. Trimming left V 2 bases short and J 9 bases short, with 11 bases between. CDR3 coding DNA: TGTGCCAGCAGTTTAGAGGGTAATAGGCCCCAGCATTTT. Amino acids: CASSLEGNRPQHF.

This chain links TRBV19 with TRBJ1-2; D is possibly TRBD1 (5 bases). The V gene lost 4 bases and the J gene lost 6 bases, with 9 bases spanning the gap. This CDR3 region has 12 residues. Germline V gives CDR1 LNHDA, CDR2 SQIVND (reference sequence). CDR3 sequence (DNA): TGTGCCAGTAGTACAGGGCTAAATGGCTACACCTTC. It translates to CASSTGLNGYTF.

The V and J genes are TRBV7-9 and TRBJ2-7; 7 positions match TRBD1. CDR3 length equals 14 residues. Losses at the gene ends were 2 bases for V and 5 bases for J; bases not matched to a gene: 6. In germline, CDR1 is SEHNR, CDR2 FQNEAQ (reference sequence). This CDR3 reads CASSLRGQTHEQYF. CDR3 bases: TGTGCCAGCAGCTTACGGGGACAGACCCACGAGCAGTACTTC.

The chain employs TRBV2 and TRBJ2-5; TRBD2 aligns across 16 bases. Germline V CDR1 and CDR2: SNHLY, FYNNEI. The CDR3 covers 17 residues. Germline trimming cut 6 bases from V and 2 bases from J; bases unmatched to any gene: 6. The CDR3 nucleotides read TGTGCCAGCAGGCCGGGACTAGCGGGAGGGTGGCAAGAGACCCAGTACTTC. Residues: CASRPGLAGGWQETQYF.

In its sample, this clone is medium-sized. The chain uses TRBV7-8 and TRBJ2-5, with TRBD2 matching 7 bases. Unmatched junction bases numbered 2, after V lost 2 bases and J lost 5 bases. The CDR3 has 13 amino acids. Germline lookup yields CDR1 SGHVS and CDR2 FQNEAQ. The CDR3 DNA follows: TGTGCCAGCAGCTTACAACTAGCGGAGACCCAGTACTTC. Protein sequence: CASSLQLAETQYF.

The CDR3 bases are TGTGCCAGCAGCTCCAATGCCGGGTTCCGGCGAGGGGGCTACACCTTC. Amino acids: CASSSNAGFRRGGYTF. The gene calls are TRBV7-9 and TRBJ1-2; D is uncertain. CDR1 and CDR2 (germline): SEHNR, FQNEAQ (reference sequence). This CDR3 region has 16 residues. The ends were cut back, 4 bases at V and 8 bases at J, with 23 bases in the middle.

The J gene is TRBJ2-3, the V gene TRBV5-1; TRBD2 is a possible D gene (5 bases). The V end was cut by 6 bases, the J end by 2 bases, with 13 bases between. The CDR3 covers 14 residues. Germline loops: CDR1 SGHRS, CDR2 YFSETQ. In DNA form, the CDR3 reads TGCGCCAGCACCCAGAGCGGACCCACAGATACGCAGTATTTT. The encoded protein is CASTQSGPTDTQYF.

The chain uses TRBV30 and TRBJ1-5; 7 nucleotides align to TRBD1. CDR3 length equals 15 residues. The V segment lost 5 bases and the J segment 2 bases; nucleotides outside the gene matches: 9. Germline V gene data show CDR1 as GTSNPN and CDR2 as SVGIG (reference sequence). The CDR3 region has the DNA TGTGCCTGGTCAAAGGGGGCAGGGGGCAATCAGCCCCAGCATTTT. This sequence encodes CAWSKGAGGNQPQHF.

The chain joins TRBV4-2 to TRBJ2-7; possible D gene TRBD2, 6 bases. Germline values: CDR1 LGHNA, CDR2 YNFKEQ. With 0 bases removed from V and 0 bases from J, the gap between germline ends came to 15 bases. The CDR3 is made up of 17 amino acids. CDR3 in amino acids: CASSQEDSGTYSYEQYF. The CDR3 DNA is TGTGCCAGCAGCCAAGAAGATTCCGGGACTTACTCCTACGAGCAGTACTTC.

This clone was picked up one time. The V call is TRBV7-9, the J call TRBJ2-3; no firm D call. The CDR3 loop spans 11 amino acids. The ends were cut back, 5 bases at V and 3 bases at J, with 3 bases in the middle. Germline-derived CDR1 and CDR2 are SEHNR and FQNEAQ (reference sequence). The CDR3 protein is CASSQTDTQYF. CDR3 sequence (DNA): TGTGCCAGCAGCCAAACAGATACGCAGTATTTT.

The chain combines TRBV5-4 with TRBJ2-1, with D unclear. Germline V gene lookup returns CDR1 SGHNT and CDR2 YYREEE (reference sequence). V dropped 0 bases and J dropped 6 bases, with 7 bases sitting between them. CDR3 length: 13 residues. DNA of the CDR3: TGTGCCAGCAGCTTGGACCCTAGCAATGAGCAGTTCTTC. Translated: CASSLDPSNEQFF.

The genes are TRBV27 and TRBJ2-1; D ambiguous. CDR1 is MNHEY, CDR2 SMNVEV, per germline (reference sequence). Between the trimmed V and J ends, which lost 6 bases and 12 bases, there was a span of 15 bases. CDR3 length equals 12 residues. The CDR3, as DNA: TGTGCCAGCAGCTCGATAGCTATTGGGCAGTTCTTC. Its protein is CASSSIAIGQFF.

The chain combines TRBV5-1 with TRBJ2-1; 13 nucleotides agree with TRBD2. Germline V gene lookup returns CDR1 SGHRS and CDR2 YFSETQ. The CDR3 is 16 amino acids. With 4 bases clipped from V and 7 bases from J, the junction kept 8 bases outside the gene matches. The CDR3 sequence: CASSASGLAGSNEQFF. The CDR3 coding sequence is TGCGCCAGCAGCGCCTCGGGACTAGCGGGGTCGAATGAGCAGTTCTTC.